This T cell receptor (beta chain) was retrieved from a study of a mutant IDH1 vaccine in newly diagnosed glioma. Turning to the study itself: Patients arrived already treated with radiotherapy, temozolomide, or both, most having had both.

This clone was seen only a few times. Its antigen is not known. Profiled with immunoSEQ multiplex PCR; TCRdb holds only in-frame clones, not every one. The sample lists about 62,000 clones; 89% were seen once. Described time point: week 11, during vaccination. The investigators gave 300 ug of mutant IDH1 20-mer peptide in each vaccine dose, together with topical imiquimod. Looked up from germline, CDR1 is LNHNV and CDR2 is YYDKDF (reference sequence). V lost 1 base and J lost 0, with 9 bases in between. The CDR3 has 16 amino acids. The sample was PBMCs, taken from a glioma patient whose treatment included an IDH1 peptide vaccine. The chain combines TRBV15 with TRBJ2-2; D is ambiguous. The TCR sequence derives from a man aged 35-49 years with glioma. The CDR3 region is CATSRAIGSNTGELFF. DNA of the CDR3: TGTGCCACCAGCAGAGCAATAGGGTCGAACACCGGGGAGCTGTTTTTT.